Presented here are 25 T cell receptor beta chains from one specimen sequenced in a study of blood T cell repertoires in COVID-19. Profiled with immunoSEQ multiplex PCR; TCRdb holds only in-frame clones, not every one. The data show 50,000 to 65,000 clones, roughly 76% seen once. Sequenced: peripheral blood. Every receptor here comes from an older woman with acute or convalescent COVID-19.

The chain has TRBV30 and TRBJ2-7; 11 positions match TRBD2. The V gene end was trimmed by 6 bases and the J gene end by 8 bases; junction bases not matched to a gene: 21. The CDR3 loop spans 17 amino acids. CDR1 is GTSNPN, CDR2 SVGIG, per germline (reference sequence). CDR3 protein: CACSKGVAGGGGLKQYF. DNA of the CDR3: TGTGCCTGCTCAAAGGGCGTAGCGGGAGGGGGCGGGTTGAAGCAGTACTTC.

This clone came up once. The chain employs TRBV19 and TRBJ2-7, with a tentative D call TRBD1 (5 bases). This CDR3 is 13 amino acids long. V lost 5 bases and J lost 1, with 9 bases in between. Germline V gene sequence: CDR1 LNHDA, CDR2 SQIVND (reference sequence). CDR3 nucleotides: TGTGCCAGTAGTTCCTCAGGGTCCTACGAGCAGTACTTC. Its translation is CASSSSGSYEQYF.

This clone showed up just a few times. This chain uses TRBV18 with TRBJ1-5; 7 bases are shared with TRBD1. Losses at the gene ends were 8 bases for V and 4 bases for J; bases not matched to a gene: 5. There are 13 residues in the CDR3. CDR1 is KGHSH and CDR2 is LQKENI in the germline V gene. CDR3: CASNRDRNQPQHF. In DNA, the CDR3 is TGTGCCAGCAACCGGGACAGAAATCAGCCCCAGCATTTT.

The chain employs TRBV5-5 and TRBJ2-5; TRBD1 agrees at 10 bases. This CDR3 region has 15 residues. The junction had 8 bases not matched to a gene; V was cut back by 4 bases and J by 5 bases. CDR1 is SGHKS, CDR2 YYEKEE, per germline (reference sequence). As DNA, the CDR3 is TGTGCCAGCAGCCTGAGACAGGGGGCGGGTGAGACCCAGTACTTC. Its protein is CASSLRQGAGETQYF. The full variable domain, rest sourced from reference TRBV5-5 and TRBJ2-5, is DAGVTQSPTHLIKTRGQQVTLRCSPISGHKSVSWYQQVLGQGPQFIFQYYEKEERGRGNFPDRFSARQFPNYSSELNVNALLLGDSALYLCASSLRQGAGETQYFGPGTRLLVL.

CDR3 protein: CASSPRAGGSTDTQYF. Written as DNA, the CDR3 is TGTGCCAGCTCCCCACGAGCGGGAGGATCCACAGATACGCAGTATTTT. This chain connects TRBV7-2 to TRBJ2-3, with 9 bases fitting TRBD2. CDR1 SGHTA and CDR2 FQGNSA come from the germline V gene. The ends lost 8 bases at V and 2 bases at J; junction bases unmatched: 11. There are 16 residues in the CDR3.

The rearrangement uses TRBV3-1 (or the pseudogene TRBV3-2) and TRBJ1-1; D might be TRBD1 (5 bases). The CDR3 is 14 amino acids. Trimming took 0 bases from V and 1 from J, leaving 6 bases between them. In germline, CDR1 is LGHDT, CDR2 YNNKEL (reference sequence). The CDR3 protein is CASSQEQANTEAFF. The DNA of the CDR3 is TGTGCCAGCAGCCAAGAACAGGCGAACACTGAAGCTTTCTTT.

The rearrangement uses TRBV4-2 and TRBJ2-1; TRBD2 matches 11 bases. The junction had 6 bases not matched to a gene; V was cut back by 4 bases and J by 7 bases. This CDR3 is built from 15 residues. Germline V gene lookup returns CDR1 LGHNA and CDR2 YNFKEQ. This CDR3 is CASSPRTSGRNEQFF. The CDR3 bases are TGTGCCAGCAGCCCGAGGACTAGCGGGCGGAATGAGCAGTTCTTC.

The chain is built from TRBV6-6 and TRBJ1-2; D might be TRBD1 (5 bases). The germline CDR1 and CDR2 sequences are MNHNY and SVGAGI (reference sequence). The CDR3 length is 14 residues. The ends were cut back, 5 bases at V and 2 bases at J, with 12 bases in the middle. The CDR3 nucleotides are TGTGCCAGCAGTATCGAACAGGTCAACTATGGCTACACCTTC. Its translation: CASSIEQVNYGYTF.

This chain connects TRBV27 to TRBJ2-7; 8 bases match TRBD2. CDR1 MNHEY and CDR2 SMNVEV come from the germline V gene (reference sequence). Unmatched junction bases numbered 4, after V lost 0 bases and J lost 0 bases. The CDR3 consists of 16 residues. The CDR3 spells CASSLSSGISSYEQYF. DNA of the CDR3: TGTGCCAGCAGTTTATCTAGCGGGATTAGCTCCTACGAGCAGTACTTC.

The J gene is TRBJ2-7, the V gene TRBV3-1 (or the pseudogene TRBV3-2); TRBD2 aligns across 9 bases. Germline loops: CDR1 LGHDT, CDR2 YNNKEL (reference sequence). The CDR3 consists of 15 residues. The junction had 8 bases not matched to a gene; V was cut back by 4 bases and J by 4 bases. The CDR3 region has the DNA TGTGCCAGCAGCCTAGGTGGTAGCGGGAGTTACGAGCAGTACTTC. It specifies CASSLGGSGSYEQYF.

CDR3 amino acids: CASSQMGDRTYEQYF. CDR3 in DNA: TGTGCCAGCAGCCAAATGGGGGACAGAACCTACGAGCAGTACTTC. The chain employs TRBV4-2 and TRBJ2-7; 7 bases fit TRBD1. The germline V gene encodes CDR1 LGHNA and CDR2 YNFKEQ. This CDR3 contains 15 residues. Trimming at V came to 2 bases and at J to 2 bases, leaving 6 bases not matched to a gene.

The chain has TRBV6-5 and TRBJ1-5, with a weak D call TRBD1 (5 bases). The germline V gene encodes CDR1 MNHEY and CDR2 SVGAGI. The CDR3 spans 14 residues. The ends were cut back, 4 bases at V and 0 bases at J, with 7 bases in the middle. The CDR3 protein is CASSLDNSNQPQHF. CDR3 nucleotides: TGTGCCAGCAGTTTGGACAATAGCAATCAGCCCCAGCATTTT.

This clone has just a few counts. The chain combines TRBV29-1 with TRBJ1-1, with 7 bases matching TRBD1. CDR3 length: 13 residues. The V and J ends lost 8 bases and 1 base, in that order; junction bases with no gene match: 7. The germline CDR1 and CDR2 sequences are SQVTM and ANQGSEA. The CDR3 coding sequence is TGCAGCCTTAGCACAGGGGCGAACACTGAAGCTTTCTTT. Translating it yields CSLSTGANTEAFF.

The J gene is TRBJ1-2, the V gene TRBV24-1, with 7 nucleotides matching TRBD1. The CDR3 has 17 amino acids. Per the germline V gene, CDR1 is KGHDR and CDR2 is SFDVKD. The ends lost 3 bases at V and 4 bases at J; junction bases unmatched: 13. The CDR3 bases are TGTGCCACCAGTGATCCCGGACAGGCAGGGGAACGCTATGGCTACACCTTC. Translating gives CATSDPGQAGERYGYTF.

The chain links TRBV10-1 to TRBJ2-3; weak D call: TRBD1 (5 bases). Germline lookup yields CDR1 WNHNN and CDR2 SYGVQD (reference sequence). This CDR3 has 15 amino acids. V lost 2 bases to trimming and J lost 2 bases, with 11 bases between them. The CDR3 protein is CASSERGYDTDTQYF. CDR3 nucleotide sequence: TGCGCCAGCAGTGAGAGGGGCTATGACACAGATACGCAGTATTTT.

The J gene is TRBJ2-3, the V gene TRBV3-1 (or the pseudogene TRBV3-2), with 8 bases aligning to TRBD2. The CDR3 length is 16 residues. Per the germline V gene, CDR1 is LGHDT and CDR2 is YNNKEL (reference sequence). With 5 bases clipped from V and 1 base from J, the junction kept 8 bases outside the gene matches. CDR3 nucleotide sequence: TGTGCCAGCAGCTCGTCCCCGGGGGGGGGCACAGATACGCAGTATTTT. It codes for CASSSSPGGGTDTQYF.

The chain carries TRBV11-2 and TRBJ1-1; 10 bases align to TRBD1. V lost 1 base, J lost 5 bases, and 7 bases stayed unmatched. The CDR3 has 16 amino acids. Per the germline V gene, CDR1 is SGHAT and CDR2 is FQNNGV. CDR3 in amino acids: CASSLGQGAGKTEAFF. CDR3 nucleotide sequence: TGTGCCAGCAGCTTAGGACAGGGGGCAGGGAAAACTGAAGCTTTCTTT. Full variable domain (outside the CDR3, taken from reference TRBV11-2 and TRBJ1-1): EAGVAQSPRYKIIEKRQSVAFWCNPISGHATLYWYQQILGQGPKLLIQFQNNGVVDDSQLPKDRFSAERLKGVDSTLKIQPAKLEDSAVYLCASSLGQGAGKTEAFFGQGTRLTVV.

This CDR3 reads CASSVGRGRNTEAFF. As DNA, the CDR3 is TGTGCCAGCAGCGTCGGAAGGGGTAGGAACACTGAAGCTTTCTTT. The chain joins TRBV7-2 to TRBJ1-1; perhaps TRBD1 as D (5 bases). The germline V gene has CDR1 SGHTA and CDR2 FQGNSA. V shed 5 bases and J shed 1 base, with 14 bases lying between them. There are 15 residues in the CDR3.

The chain couples TRBV2 to TRBJ1-5; D call uncertain. The length of the CDR3 is 14 residues. The germline V gene encodes CDR1 SNHLY and CDR2 FYNNEI. Trimming removed 6 bases from V and 5 bases from J, with 14 bases in between. The CDR3 DNA follows: TGTGCCAGCAGAGAAAGTAGAACCGATCAGCCCCAGCATTTT. The encoded protein is CASRESRTDQPQHF.

This chain joins TRBV7-2 and TRBJ2-3; weak D call: TRBD2 (5 bases). Germline V CDR1 and CDR2: SGHTA, FQGNSA. V was trimmed by 6 bases and J by 1 base, leaving 11 bases between them. The CDR3 extends over 14 amino acids. As DNA, the CDR3 is TGTGCCAGCAGGACCATCGGGGGCACAGATACGCAGTATTTT. It translates to CASRTIGGTDTQYF.

The chain joins TRBV18 to TRBJ1-4, with a weak D call TRBD1 (6 bases). The CDR3 loop spans 16 amino acids. Germline-derived CDR1 and CDR2 are KGHSH and LQKENI. V was trimmed by 5 bases and J by 1 base, leaving 14 bases between them. The CDR3, as DNA: TGTGCCAGCTCATCTCAATCGACAGGAACTAATGAAAAACTGTTTTTT. This encodes CASSSQSTGTNEKLFF.

The chain employs TRBV6-1 and TRBJ2-2; 12 bases are shared with TRBD2. J was trimmed by 4 bases and V by 4 bases; bases with no gene match: 7. The CDR3 runs to 17 residues. Germline values: CDR1 MNHNS, CDR2 SASEGT. CDR3 protein: CASSGRLAGEITGELFF. DNA of the CDR3: TGTGCCAGCAGTGGACGACTAGCGGGAGAGATCACCGGGGAGCTGTTTTTT.

The rearrangement links TRBV6-5 to TRBJ1-2; D might be TRBD1 (6 bases). CDR3 size: 15 residues. The germline gives CDR1 MNHEY, CDR2 SVGAGI. V was cut by 6 bases and J by 2 bases, with 16 bases left in between. CDR3 coding DNA: TGTGCCAGCAGACCCAGAGGACAGCACAACTATGGCTACACCTTC. Translation: CASRPRGQHNYGYTF.

CDR3 nucleotide sequence: TGTGCCAGCAGCAATAGAGGGACAGTTCCCTACGAGCAGTACTTC. It translates to CASSNRGTVPYEQYF. The chain recombines TRBV3-1 (or the pseudogene TRBV3-2) with TRBJ2-7, with 7 bases matching TRBD1. With V trimmed by 5 bases and J by 2 bases, 9 bases remained unmatched. Germline V gene lookup returns CDR1 LGHDT and CDR2 YNNKEL (reference sequence). CDR3 length: 15 residues.

The genes are TRBV3-1 (or the pseudogene TRBV3-2) and TRBJ1-4; 7 positions agree with TRBD1. V lost 0 bases to trimming and J lost 8 bases; unmatched junction nucleotides: 9. The germline CDR1 and CDR2 sequences are LGHDT and YNNKEL (reference sequence). The CDR3 loop spans 16 amino acids. CDR3 in amino acids: CASSQDTTGVGEKLFF. The CDR3 region has the DNA TGTGCCAGCAGCCAAGATACTACAGGGGTTGGAGAAAAACTGTTTTTT.